The next 7 T cell receptor beta chains were all read from a single sample in a study of cytomegalovirus exposure and HLA in healthy donors. The method was immunoSEQ multiplex PCR; TCRdb's version includes in-frame clones alone and lacks a portion of them. The sample contains 90,000 to 100,000 clones, approximately 84% of which appear only once. What was sequenced was PBMCs. All receptors come from a man in his late teens or twenties in good health and CMV-seropositive.

This sequence joins TRBV19 and TRBJ1-4; TRBD1 matches 11 bases. CDR1 is LNHDA, CDR2 SQIVND, per germline (reference sequence). There are 15 residues in the CDR3. Trimming at V came to 4 bases and at J to 7 bases, leaving 5 bases not matched to a gene. CDR3 nucleotide sequence: TGTGCCAGTAGTAAAAGGACAGGGGGCTTTGAAAAACTGTTTTTT. Protein: CASSKRTGGFEKLFF. The full variable domain, its missing parts supplied by reference TRBV19 and TRBJ1-4, is DGGITQSPKYLFRKEGQNVTLSCEQNLNHDAMYWYRQDPGQGLRLIYYSQIVNDFQKGDIAEGYSVSREKKESFPLTVTSAQKNPTAFYLCASSKRTGGFEKLFFGSGTQLSVL.

V is TRBV6-1 and J is TRBJ2-7; 13 bases match TRBD2. The CDR3 loop spans 15 amino acids. Germline CDR1 reads MNHNS; CDR2 reads SASEGT. Germline trimming cut 6 bases from V and 9 bases from J; bases unmatched to any gene: 11. The CDR3 loop is CASSPGTSGNRVQYF. CDR3 in DNA: TGTGCCAGCAGCCCTGGGACTAGCGGGAATCGTGTGCAGTACTTC.

This sequence joins TRBV6-1 and TRBJ1-6; 7 bases line up with TRBD1. Per the germline V gene, CDR1 is MNHNS and CDR2 is SASEGT. This CDR3 is built from 15 residues. J lost 1 base, V lost 6 bases, and 3 bases had no gene match. CDR3: CASREGASYNSPLHF. The CDR3 nucleotides read TGTGCCAGCAGGGAGGGGGCTTCCTATAATTCACCCCTCCACTTT.

The chain recombines TRBV5-1 with TRBJ2-3; 7 bases are a match to TRBD2. The CDR3 runs to 15 residues. Unmatched junction bases numbered 6, after V lost 4 bases and J lost 1 base. Germline-derived CDR1 and CDR2 are SGHRS and YFSETQ. The CDR3 DNA sequence: TGCGCCAGCAGCCGGGACTATAGTCGCACAGATACGCAGTATTTT. It specifies CASSRDYSRTDTQYF.

This chain uses TRBV19 with TRBJ2-2; D is undetermined. The CDR3 has 13 residues. V lost 8 bases and J lost 2, with 9 bases in between. The germline V gene encodes CDR1 LNHDA and CDR2 SQIVND (reference sequence). CDR3 residues: CASRSSNTGELFF. The DNA of the CDR3 is TGTGCCAGTCGGTCCTCCAACACCGGGGAGCTGTTTTTT.

This clone was detected once. The V gene is TRBV7-8, the J gene TRBJ2-1; the D gene is possibly TRBD2 (6 bases). In germline, CDR1 is SGHVS, CDR2 FQNEAQ. V was shortened by 5 bases and J by 3 bases, with 14 bases between the two germline ends. This CDR3 is 15 amino acids long. CDR3 sequence reads: CASSQAGWDYNEQFF. The CDR3 DNA follows: TGTGCCAGCAGCCAAGCGGGTTGGGACTACAATGAGCAGTTCTTC.

V gene TRBV7-2 combines with J gene TRBJ1-3; D not certain. V shed 5 bases and J shed 0 bases, with 17 bases lying between them. This CDR3 contains 17 residues. CDR1 SGHTA and CDR2 FQGNSA come from the germline V gene. CDR3 residues: CASSRGERAASGNTIYF. The CDR3 bases are TGTGCCAGCAGCCGGGGTGAACGGGCAGCCTCTGGAAACACCATATATTTT.